What follows are 3 T cell receptor beta chains derived from one specimen sequenced in a study of cytomegalovirus exposure and HLA in healthy donors. Primers for the PCR totalled 60 Vbeta and 13 Jbeta. Some clones are missing from TCRdb's copy, which holds only in-frame ones; the method was immunoSEQ multiplex PCR. Here the sample spans 120,000 to 150,000 clones, around three quarters being singletons. Input material: PBMCs. These receptors all come from a man aged 35 to 55 in good health and CMV-seronegative.

This chain connects TRBV4-1 to TRBJ2-5; 9 bases agree with TRBD2. CDR3 length: 15 amino acids. Germline values: CDR1 MGHRA, CDR2 YSYEKL. J was trimmed by 11 bases and V by 5 bases; bases with no gene match: 15. For the CDR3, the DNA is TGCGCCAGCAGCTATGGGTATAGCGGGAGTTGGGAGCAGTACTTC. This encodes CASSYGYSGSWEQYF.

A few counts support this clone. The rearrangement joins TRBV4-1 to TRBJ2-1; TRBD1 agrees at 8 bases. CDR3 size: 17 residues. Trimming took 4 bases from V and 4 from J; bases not matched to a gene: 12. Germline CDR1 is MGHRA and CDR2 is YSYEKL. Here the CDR3 reads CASSPSSRGQVYNEQFF. In DNA form, the CDR3 reads TGCGCCAGCAGCCCGTCGAGCCGGGGACAGGTTTACAATGAGCAGTTCTTC.

The chain is built from TRBV25-1 and TRBJ1-5; D not resolved. Germline CDR1 reads MGHDK; CDR2 reads SYGVNS. This CDR3 comprises 12 residues. V was clipped by 6 bases and J by 7 bases, with 10 bases between them. The CDR3 region has the DNA TGTGCCAGCAGGGGCGGGAACCAGCCCCAGCATTTT. This encodes CASRGGNQPQHF.